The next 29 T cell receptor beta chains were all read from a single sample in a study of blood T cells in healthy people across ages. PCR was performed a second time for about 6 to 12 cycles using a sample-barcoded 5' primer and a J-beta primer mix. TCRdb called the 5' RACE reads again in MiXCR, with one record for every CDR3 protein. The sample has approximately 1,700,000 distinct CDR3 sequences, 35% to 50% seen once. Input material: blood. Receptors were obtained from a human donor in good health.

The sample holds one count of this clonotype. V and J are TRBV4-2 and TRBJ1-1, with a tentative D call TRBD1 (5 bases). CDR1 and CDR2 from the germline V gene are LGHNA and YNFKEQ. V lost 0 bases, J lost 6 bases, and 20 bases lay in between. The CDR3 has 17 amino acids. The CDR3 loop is CASSQDLVSQRGPEAFF. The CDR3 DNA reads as TGTGCCAGCAGCCAAGATCTAGTATCCCAGCGGGGCCCTGAAGCTTTCTTT.

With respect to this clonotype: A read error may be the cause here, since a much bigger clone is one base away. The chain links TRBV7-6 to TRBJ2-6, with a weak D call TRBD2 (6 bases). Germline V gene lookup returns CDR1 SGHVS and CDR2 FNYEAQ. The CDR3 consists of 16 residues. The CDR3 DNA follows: TGTGCCAGCAGCCGTTCGGGGGTCTCTGGGGCCAACGTCCGGACTTTC. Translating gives CASSRSGVSGANVRTF.

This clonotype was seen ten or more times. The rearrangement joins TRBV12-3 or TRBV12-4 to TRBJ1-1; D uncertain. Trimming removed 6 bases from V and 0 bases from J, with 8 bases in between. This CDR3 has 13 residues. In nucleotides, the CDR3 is TGTGCCAGCAGCTTTCGGGTGAACACTGAAGCTTTCTTT. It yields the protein CASSFRVNTEAFF.

CDR3 coding DNA: TGTGCCAGCAGCTCCTGGGGACAGGGCCCCTACGAGCAGTACTTC. Translating it yields CASSSWGQGPYEQYF. The J gene is TRBJ2-7, the V gene TRBV7-9, with 9 bases aligning to TRBD1. Germline assignment: CDR1 SEHNR and CDR2 FQNEAQ (reference sequence). V trimming: 4 bases; J trimming: 2 bases; junction bases outside the gene matches: 6. The length of the CDR3 is 15 residues. Variable domain in full (rest from reference TRBV7-9 and TRBJ2-7): DTGVSQNPRHKITKRGQNVTFRCDPISEHNRLYWYRQTLGQGPEFLTYFQNEAQLEKSRLLSDRFSAERPKGSFSTLEIQRTEQGDSAMYLCASSSWGQGPYEQYFGPGTRLTVT.

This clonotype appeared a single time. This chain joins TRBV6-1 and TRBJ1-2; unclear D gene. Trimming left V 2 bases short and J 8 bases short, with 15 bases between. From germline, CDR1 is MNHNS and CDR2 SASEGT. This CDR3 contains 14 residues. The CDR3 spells CASSENNRARGYTF. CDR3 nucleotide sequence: TGTGCCAGCAGTGAAAATAATAGGGCTCGAGGCTACACCTTC.

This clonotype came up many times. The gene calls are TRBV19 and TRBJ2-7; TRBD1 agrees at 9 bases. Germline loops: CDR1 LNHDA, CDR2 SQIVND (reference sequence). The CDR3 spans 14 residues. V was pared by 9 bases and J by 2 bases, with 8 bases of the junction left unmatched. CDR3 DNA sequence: TGTGCCAGCAGCACCCGACAGGGGGCCTACGAGCAGTACTTC. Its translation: CASSTRQGAYEQYF.

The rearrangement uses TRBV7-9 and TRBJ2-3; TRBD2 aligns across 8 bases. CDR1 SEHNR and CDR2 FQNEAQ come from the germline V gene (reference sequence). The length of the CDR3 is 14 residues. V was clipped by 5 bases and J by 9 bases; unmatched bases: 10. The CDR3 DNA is TGTGCCAGCAGCCCTTGGTACGGGAGGGGAACGCAGTATTTT. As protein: CASSPWYGRGTQYF.

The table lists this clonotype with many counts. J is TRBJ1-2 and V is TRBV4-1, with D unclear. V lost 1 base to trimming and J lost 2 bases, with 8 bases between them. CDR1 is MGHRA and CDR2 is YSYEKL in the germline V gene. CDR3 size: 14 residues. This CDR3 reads CASSQATENYGYTF. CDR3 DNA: TGCGCCAGCAGCCAAGCAACCGAAAACTATGGCTACACCTTC.

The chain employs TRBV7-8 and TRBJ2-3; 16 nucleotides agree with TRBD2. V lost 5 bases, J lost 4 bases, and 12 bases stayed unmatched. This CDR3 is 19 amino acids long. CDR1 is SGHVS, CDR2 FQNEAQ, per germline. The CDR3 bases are TGTGCCAGCAGCCTACCTACCGGGACTAGCGGGGGGGCCTCAGATACGCAGTATTTT. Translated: CASSLPTGTSGGASDTQYF.

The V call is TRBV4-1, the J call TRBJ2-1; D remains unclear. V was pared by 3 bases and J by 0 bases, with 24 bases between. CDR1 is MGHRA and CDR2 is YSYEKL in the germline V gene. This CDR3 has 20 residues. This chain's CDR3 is CASSHLPSLWRLSSYNEQFF. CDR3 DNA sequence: TGCGCCAGCAGCCACCTACCAAGCTTGTGGCGGTTGAGCTCCTACAATGAGCAGTTCTTC.

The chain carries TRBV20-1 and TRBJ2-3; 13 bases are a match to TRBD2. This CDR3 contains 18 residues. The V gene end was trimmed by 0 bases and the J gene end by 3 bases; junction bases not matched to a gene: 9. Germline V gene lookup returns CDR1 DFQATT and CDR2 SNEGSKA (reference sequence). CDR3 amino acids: CSARESGTSGEPTDTQYF. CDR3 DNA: TGCAGTGCTAGAGAATCCGGGACTAGCGGGGAACCAACAGATACGCAGTATTTT.

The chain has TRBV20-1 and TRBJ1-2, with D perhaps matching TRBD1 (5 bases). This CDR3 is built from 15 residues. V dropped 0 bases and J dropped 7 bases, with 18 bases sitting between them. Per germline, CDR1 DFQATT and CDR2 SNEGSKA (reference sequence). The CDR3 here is CSARERVLGEGGYTF. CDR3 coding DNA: TGCAGTGCTAGAGAGCGCGTTTTGGGGGAAGGTGGCTACACCTTC.

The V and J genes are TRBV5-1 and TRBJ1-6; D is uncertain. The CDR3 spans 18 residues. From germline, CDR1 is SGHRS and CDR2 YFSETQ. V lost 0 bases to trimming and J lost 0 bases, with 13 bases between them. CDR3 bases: TGCGCCAGCAGCTTGGGCTGGACTGATAGCTCCTATAATTCACCCCTCCACTTT. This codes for CASSLGWTDSSYNSPLHF.

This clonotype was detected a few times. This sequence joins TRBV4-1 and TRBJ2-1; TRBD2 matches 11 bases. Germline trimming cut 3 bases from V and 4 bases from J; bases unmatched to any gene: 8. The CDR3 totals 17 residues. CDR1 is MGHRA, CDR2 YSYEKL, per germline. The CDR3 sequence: CASSQSPGLADYNEQFF. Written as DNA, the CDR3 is TGCGCCAGCAGCCAGAGTCCGGGACTAGCGGATTACAATGAGCAGTTCTTC.

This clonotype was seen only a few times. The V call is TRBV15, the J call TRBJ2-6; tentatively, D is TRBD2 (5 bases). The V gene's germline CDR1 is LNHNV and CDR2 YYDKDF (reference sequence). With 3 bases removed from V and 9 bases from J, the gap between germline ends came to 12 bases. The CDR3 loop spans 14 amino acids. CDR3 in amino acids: CATSSRGFGNVLTF. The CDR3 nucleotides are TGTGCCACCAGCAGTAGAGGGTTCGGCAACGTCCTGACTTTC.

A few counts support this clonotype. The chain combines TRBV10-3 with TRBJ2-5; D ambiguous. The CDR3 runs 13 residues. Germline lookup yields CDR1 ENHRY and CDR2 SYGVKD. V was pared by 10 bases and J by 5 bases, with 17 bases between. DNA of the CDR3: TGTGCCACAAGAAGAGCCAGTGATGAGACCCAGTACTTC. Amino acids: CATRRASDETQYF.

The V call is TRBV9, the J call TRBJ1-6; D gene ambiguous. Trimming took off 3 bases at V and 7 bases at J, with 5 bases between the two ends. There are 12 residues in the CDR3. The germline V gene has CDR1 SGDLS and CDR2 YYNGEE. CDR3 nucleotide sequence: TGTGCCAGCAGCGCCGTAAATTCACCCCTCCACTTT. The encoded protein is CASSAVNSPLHF.

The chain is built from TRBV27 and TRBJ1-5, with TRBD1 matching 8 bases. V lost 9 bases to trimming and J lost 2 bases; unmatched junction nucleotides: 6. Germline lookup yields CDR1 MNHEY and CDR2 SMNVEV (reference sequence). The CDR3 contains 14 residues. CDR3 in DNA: TGTGCCAGTCGACAGGGGTGCGGCAATCAGCCCCAGCATTTT. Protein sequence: CASRQGCGNQPQHF.

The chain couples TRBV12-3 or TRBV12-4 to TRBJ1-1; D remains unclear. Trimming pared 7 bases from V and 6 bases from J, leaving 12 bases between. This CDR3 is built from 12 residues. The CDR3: CASILGLAEAFF. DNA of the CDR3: TGTGCCAGCATCCTTGGTTTGGCTGAAGCTTTCTTT.

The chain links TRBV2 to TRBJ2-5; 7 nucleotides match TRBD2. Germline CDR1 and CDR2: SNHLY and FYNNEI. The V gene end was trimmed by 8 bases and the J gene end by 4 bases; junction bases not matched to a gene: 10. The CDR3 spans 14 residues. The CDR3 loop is CASAGTMGRETQYF. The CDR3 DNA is TGTGCCAGCGCCGGGACTATGGGTCGAGAGACCCAGTACTTC.

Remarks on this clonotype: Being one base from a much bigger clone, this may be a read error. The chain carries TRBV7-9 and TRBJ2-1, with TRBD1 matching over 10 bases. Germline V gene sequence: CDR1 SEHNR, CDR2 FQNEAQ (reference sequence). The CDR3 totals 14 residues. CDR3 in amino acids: CASSPGTGDNEKFF. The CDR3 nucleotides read TGTGCCAGCAGCCCCGGGACAGGGGACAATGAGAAGTTCTTC.

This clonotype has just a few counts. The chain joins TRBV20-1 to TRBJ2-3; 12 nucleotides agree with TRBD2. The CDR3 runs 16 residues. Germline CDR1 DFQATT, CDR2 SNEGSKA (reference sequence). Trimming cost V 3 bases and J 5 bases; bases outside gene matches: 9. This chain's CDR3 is CSASTASGGALDTQYF. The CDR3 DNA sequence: TGCAGTGCTAGTACGGCTAGCGGGGGGGCTTTAGATACGCAGTATTTT.

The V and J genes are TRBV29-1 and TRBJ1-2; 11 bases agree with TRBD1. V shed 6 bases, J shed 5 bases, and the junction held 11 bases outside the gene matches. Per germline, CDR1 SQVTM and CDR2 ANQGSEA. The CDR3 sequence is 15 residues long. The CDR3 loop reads CSVPLGTGGTYGYTF. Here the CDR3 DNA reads TGCAGCGTCCCGTTGGGGACAGGGGGTACATATGGCTACACCTTC. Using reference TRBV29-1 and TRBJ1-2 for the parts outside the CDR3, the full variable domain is SAVISQKPSRDICQRGTSLTIQCQVDSQVTMMFWYRQQPGQSLTLIATANQGSEATYESGFVIDKFPISRPNLTFSTLTVSNMSPEDSSIYLCSVPLGTGGTYGYTFGSGTRLTVV.

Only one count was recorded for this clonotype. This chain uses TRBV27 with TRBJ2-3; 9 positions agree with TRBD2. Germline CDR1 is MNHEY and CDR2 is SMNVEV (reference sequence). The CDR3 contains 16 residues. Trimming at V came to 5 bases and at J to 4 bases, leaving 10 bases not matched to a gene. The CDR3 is CASSIFGGGAADTQYF. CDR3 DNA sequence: TGTGCCAGCAGTATTTTTGGCGGGGGGGCCGCAGATACGCAGTATTTT.

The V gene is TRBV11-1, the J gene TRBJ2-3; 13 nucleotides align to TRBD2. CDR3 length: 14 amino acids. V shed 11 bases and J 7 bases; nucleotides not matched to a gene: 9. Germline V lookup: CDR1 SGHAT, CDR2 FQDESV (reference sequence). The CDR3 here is CASMETSGGYTQYF. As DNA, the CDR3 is TGTGCCTCTATGGAGACTAGCGGGGGGTATACGCAGTATTTT.

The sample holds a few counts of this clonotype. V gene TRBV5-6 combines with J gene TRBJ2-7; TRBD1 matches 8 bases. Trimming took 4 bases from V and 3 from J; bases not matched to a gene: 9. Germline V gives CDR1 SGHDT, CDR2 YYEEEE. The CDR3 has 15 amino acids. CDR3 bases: TGTGCCAGCAGCAATACCAGGACAGGGAACTACGAGCAGTACTTC. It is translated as CASSNTRTGNYEQYF.

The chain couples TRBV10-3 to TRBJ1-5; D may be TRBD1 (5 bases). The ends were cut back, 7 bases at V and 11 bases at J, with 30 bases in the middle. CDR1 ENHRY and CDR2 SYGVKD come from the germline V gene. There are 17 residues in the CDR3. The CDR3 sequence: CAINAKGLAGIQETQHF. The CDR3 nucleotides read TGTGCCATCAACGCGAAGGGACTAGCGGGGATCCAAGAGACCCAGCATTTT.

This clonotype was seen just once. The chain's CDR3 is CASSREGPDRFKYF. The CDR3 nucleotides read TGTGCCAGCAGCCGTGAAGGTCCAGACAGGTTCAAGTACTTC. The gene calls are TRBV7-9 and TRBJ2-7; tentative D call: TRBD1 (6 bases). CDR3 length: 14 amino acids. In germline, CDR1 is SEHNR, CDR2 FQNEAQ (reference sequence). Deletions cut 5 bases from V and 11 bases from J, with 22 bases between.

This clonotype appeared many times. CDR3 sequence reads: CASSLYSGGTYEQYF. The CDR3 DNA sequence: TGTGCCAGCAGCCTCTATAGCGGGGGAACCTACGAGCAGTACTTC. The chain uses TRBV3-1 and TRBJ2-7, with 9 nucleotides matching TRBD2. CDR1 is LGHDT, CDR2 YNNKEL, per germline (reference sequence). J lost 2 bases, V lost 4 bases, and 6 bases had no gene match. This CDR3 is built from 15 residues.